Below, 17 T cell receptor beta chains from the same sample are listed, as sequenced in a study of blood T cell repertoires in COVID-19. The assay was immunoSEQ multiplex PCR, and TCRdb's table has in-frame clones only and misses some. The sample records more than 35,000 clones, around 93% being singletons. Sequenced material: peripheral blood. Receptor source: a woman in her twenties or thirties in a cohort sampled during active COVID-19.

The CDR3 sequence: CASSLAAGGFYNEQFF. CDR3 in DNA: TGTGCCAGCAGCTTGGCGGCGGGAGGGTTCTACAATGAGCAGTTCTTC. The rearrangement joins TRBV7-9 to TRBJ2-1, with 9 bases fitting TRBD2. The germline CDR1 and CDR2 sequences are SEHNR and FQNEAQ (reference sequence). The CDR3 spans 16 residues. The J segment lost 3 bases and the V segment lost 3 bases, leaving 6 bases of the junction unmatched.

The chain combines TRBV5-6 with TRBJ2-5, with 10 positions matching TRBD2. V shed 4 bases, J shed 5 bases, and the junction held 8 bases outside the gene matches. The CDR3 has 15 residues. Germline V gene lookup returns CDR1 SGHDT and CDR2 YYEEEE. CDR3 sequence (DNA): TGTGCCAGCAGCCATGCCGGGACTAGCGTGGAGACCCAGTACTTC. It yields the protein CASSHAGTSVETQYF.

This chain links TRBV11-3 with TRBJ2-3; TRBD2 matches 12 bases. CDR1 and CDR2 (germline): SGHNT, YENEEA. After removal of 8 bases from V and 3 bases from J, the junction contained 3 bases not matched to a gene. The CDR3 runs 14 residues. The CDR3 reads CASSTSGRTDTQYF. The CDR3 nucleotides read TGTGCCAGCTCGACTAGCGGGAGAACAGATACGCAGTATTTT.

The chain couples TRBV4-1 to TRBJ2-5; possibly TRBD2 for D (6 bases). The CDR3 spans 13 residues. Deletions cut 6 bases from V and 1 base from J, with 9 bases between. The V gene's germline CDR1 is MGHRA and CDR2 YSYEKL. In DNA form, the CDR3 reads TGCGCCAGCAGGCGGGGCGTCCAAGAGACCCAGTACTTC. Translating gives CASRRGVQETQYF.

The rearrangement uses TRBV5-6 and TRBJ2-7; TRBD2 might be the D (5 bases). Trimming left V 1 base short and J 2 bases short, with 13 bases between. Germline loops: CDR1 SGHDT, CDR2 YYEEEE. The CDR3 consists of 15 residues. CDR3 in amino acids: CASSLYGVQTYEQYF. The CDR3, as DNA: TGTGCCAGCAGCTTGTACGGGGTCCAAACCTACGAGCAGTACTTC.

The J gene is TRBJ2-3, the V gene TRBV30, with D unresolved. The CDR3 is made up of 14 amino acids. Germline loops: CDR1 GTSNPN, CDR2 SVGIG (reference sequence). The V end lost 3 bases, the J end lost 1 base, and 11 bases lay between the germline ends. CDR3 DNA: TGTGCCTGGAGACAATCCGGAGGCACAGATACGCAGTATTTT. Translated, it gives CAWRQSGGTDTQYF.

V is TRBV11-2 and J is TRBJ2-7; D is ambiguous. CDR1 SGHAT and CDR2 FQNNGV come from the germline V gene. The CDR3 runs 17 residues. The ends were cut back, 4 bases at V and 2 bases at J, with 21 bases in the middle. The CDR3 loop reads CASSSTTTGRSTYEQYF. CDR3 DNA sequence: TGTGCCAGCAGCTCCACTACCACTGGCCGATCAACCTACGAGCAGTACTTC.

The chain is built from TRBV5-6 and TRBJ2-1; 10 bases are a match to TRBD2. V trimming: 1 base; J trimming: 5 bases; junction bases outside the gene matches: 3. CDR3 length equals 15 residues. Germline V lookup: CDR1 SGHDT, CDR2 YYEEEE. The CDR3 DNA sequence: TGTGCCAGCAGCTTGCTAGCGGGAGCCCACAATGAGCAGTTCTTC. Its protein product is CASSLLAGAHNEQFF.

The rearrangement links TRBV9 to TRBJ2-3, with TRBD2 as a possible D gene (6 bases). Germline V CDR1 and CDR2: SGDLS, YYNGEE. This CDR3 is 16 amino acids long. V was pared by 1 base and J by 4 bases, with 16 bases between. This CDR3 reads CASSVSPGGTSDTQYF. Written as DNA, the CDR3 is TGTGCCAGCAGCGTATCCCCCGGCGGGACGTCAGATACGCAGTATTTT.

The gene calls are TRBV6-5 and TRBJ2-7, with no clear D. The CDR3 loop spans 11 amino acids. In germline, CDR1 is MNHEY, CDR2 SVGAGI. Trimming shortened V by 7 bases and J by 6 bases, and 10 bases separated the two germline ends. The CDR3 protein is CASMQVAEQYF. The CDR3 DNA is TGTGCCAGCATGCAGGTTGCCGAGCAGTACTTC.

This chain joins TRBV11-1 and TRBJ2-2; D perhaps matches TRBD2 (5 bases). CDR1 is SGHAT, CDR2 FQDESV, per germline (reference sequence). The CDR3 runs 14 residues. V lost 5 bases, J lost 5 bases, and 12 bases lay in between. CDR3 sequence (DNA): TGTGCCAGCAGCCCCCGATCGGGGACCGGGGAGCTGTTTTTT. This encodes CASSPRSGTGELFF.

The chain recombines TRBV5-4 with TRBJ2-7; 7 bases align to TRBD1. The CDR3 contains 13 residues. Losses at the gene ends were 4 bases for V and 3 bases for J; bases not matched to a gene: 4. Germline loops: CDR1 SGHNT, CDR2 YYREEE (reference sequence). The CDR3, as DNA: TGTGCCAGCAGCCACGGACAGGACTACGAGCAGTACTTC. This gives the protein CASSHGQDYEQYF.

The chain employs TRBV11-2 and TRBJ1-2; 12 bases are shared with TRBD1. Per the germline V gene, CDR1 is SGHAT and CDR2 is FQNNGV. The ends lost 5 bases at V and 4 bases at J; junction bases unmatched: 5. The CDR3 is made up of 15 amino acids. As DNA, the CDR3 is TGTGCCAGCAGCCCCGGGACAGGGGGCCTCTATGGCTACACCTTC. Translating it yields CASSPGTGGLYGYTF.

The chain uses TRBV19 and TRBJ2-4; TRBD2 is a possible D gene (5 bases). V was pared by 6 bases and J by 2 bases, with 11 bases between. The CDR3 spans 14 residues. The germline V gene has CDR1 LNHDA and CDR2 SQIVND (reference sequence). CDR3 nucleotide sequence: TGTGCCAGTAGAGAGGGATCTTCCAAAAACATTCAGTACTTC. Translation: CASREGSSKNIQYF.

V usage is TRBV3-1 (or the pseudogene TRBV3-2) and J usage is TRBJ2-7; D might be TRBD2 (6 bases). Germline CDR1 and CDR2: LGHDT and YNNKEL (reference sequence). There are 13 residues in the CDR3. Trimming removed 0 bases from V and 5 bases from J, with 8 bases in between. The DNA for the CDR3 is TGTGCCAGCAGCCAAGAGGACTACCACGAGCAGTACTTC. This sequence encodes CASSQEDYHEQYF.

This clone appeared a single time. The chain links TRBV14 to TRBJ1-2; 7 nucleotides agree with TRBD1. The CDR3 has 17 amino acids. Germline CDR1 and CDR2: SGHDN and FVKESK. V shed 0 bases and J 6 bases; nucleotides not matched to a gene: 13. In nucleotides, the CDR3 is TGTGCCAGCAGCCAAGATGGGTGGCGACAGGGTGTTCATGGCTACACCTTC. It yields the protein CASSQDGWRQGVHGYTF.

The chain employs TRBV5-1 and TRBJ2-5, with 9 bases matching TRBD2. The V gene end was trimmed by 1 base and the J gene end by 4 bases; junction bases not matched to a gene: 8. Germline V gives CDR1 SGHRS, CDR2 YFSETQ. The length of the CDR3 is 16 residues. The CDR3 sequence is CASSLTGTSRPETQYF. The DNA of the CDR3 is TGCGCCAGCAGCTTGACCGGGACTAGCAGACCAGAGACCCAGTACTTC. The complete variable domain, with remaining parts taken from reference TRBV5-1 and TRBJ2-5, reads KAGVTQTPRYLIKTRGQQVTLSCSPISGHRSVSWYQQTPGQGLQFLFEYFSETQRNKGNFPGRFSGRQFSNSRSEMNVSTLELGDSALYLCASSLTGTSRPETQYFGPGTRLLVL.